This T cell receptor (beta chain) came from a study of T cell responses to AZD1222 COVID-19 vaccine. General study points: Baseline seropositivity occurred in only six or seven AZD1222 recipients. Two doses of AZD1222 preceded a rise in Spike-specific TCR breadth and depth.

The data were produced by immunoSEQ multiplex PCR, yet TCRdb's version contains in-frame clones alone and is incomplete. Found here are approximately 88,000 clones, 90% of them singletons; the top ten hold about 5%. Germline V gives CDR1 SGHDN, CDR2 FVKESK. The V end lost 4 bases, the J end lost 4 bases, and 22 bases lay between the germline ends. The CDR3 runs 17 residues. A remark on this clone: The antigen is unknown.

Here the sequenced sample was peripheral blood, taken 28 days after the second AZD1222 dose. The TCR comes from an adult who received the AZD1222 COVID-19 vaccine. The rearrangement joins TRBV14 to TRBJ1-1, with D possibly matching TRBD1 (6 bases). The DNA for the CDR3 is TGTGCCAGCAGCCGGCTCCTTACAGGGTTCCGCGTCACTGAAGCTTTCTTT. It yields the protein CASSRLLTGFRVTEAFF.